This record looks at one T cell receptor (beta chain) sequence and its context. This record belongs to a study of blood T cell repertoires in COVID-19. Study overall: Acute and convalescent COVID-19 samples came from the United States, Italy and Spain. PBMCs, B-cell-depleted T cells, or T cells provided the cDNA or gDNA that made up the material.

Original methodology: From reference gene primer amplification, estimates of nucleated cell counts were derived. Clones were read by immunoSEQ multiplex PCR, and TCRdb kept only the in-frame ones, dropping some. That table is the source of V, J and clone size, and D and trimming were worked out from the DNA. The data contain 250,000 or so clones, 84% of them singletons. V gave up 6 bases and J gave up 8 bases, with 16 bases separating them. The CDR3 length is 13 residues. The chain carries TRBV12-3 or TRBV12-4 and TRBJ1-2; no definite D call. This receptor was taken from a woman in her thirties or forties who had recovered from COVID-19. The sample taken for sequencing was peripheral blood. CDR3 DNA: TGTGCCAGCAGGCCCTCCGGGGTGAAAGGCTACACCTTC. Its translation is CASRPSGVKGYTF.